The rows below give T cell receptor beta chains drawn from one sample of a study of blood T cells in healthy people across ages. Each CDR3 protein is one row after TCRdb ran MiXCR on the 5' RACE reads. The sample lists roughly 800,000 distinct CDR3 sequences, about 55% seen once, with approximately 41% in the top ten. The sequenced sample was blood. Every receptor here comes from a man of 80 years or more in good health. CDR3s include the opening cysteine and the closing phenylalanine or tryptophan. A D gene is named only where the DNA matches it firmly. Size values are once, few and many counts, or a class for expanded clones, and some rows have none.

. TRBJ1-4 TRBV14 . TGTGCCAGCAGCCAAGTCCTCGCGGGAGCTAATGAAAAACTGTTTTTT CASSQVLAGANEKLFF
. TRBJ2-5 TRBV5-1 few TGCGCCAGCAGCTTGGGTAGGGGTAACCAAGAGACCCAGTACTTC CASSLGRGNQETQYF
. TRBJ2-5 TRBV7-3 . TGTGCCAGCAGCCGGGATTGGTCAGAGACCCAGTACTTC CASSRDWSETQYF
. TRBJ2-5 TRBV21-1 . TGTGCCAGCAGCAAAGCAGGGGCCCTCCAAGAGACCCAGTACTTC CASSKAGALQETQYF
TRBD2 TRBJ2-2 TRBV24-1 . TGTGCCACCAGTGATTTTGGGACTAGCGGAGGTTGGGACACCGGGGAGCTGTTTTTT CATSDFGTSGGWDTGELFF
. TRBJ2-3 TRBV18 . TGTGCCAGCTCTCAACAGGGAGATACGCAGTATTTT CASSQQGDTQYF
. TRBJ2-7 TRBV18 once TGTGCCAGCTCCGTTGGGTCGGGGCACGCCTACGAGCAGTACTTC CASSVGSGHAYEQYF
TRBD1 TRBJ2-7 TRBV20-1 . TGCAGTGCTAGATCCGACAGGGCAGTAGACGAGCAGTACTTC CSARSDRAVDEQYF
. TRBJ1-6 TRBV2 . TGTGCCAGCAGCGCCTTGGGGGGGTTCAATAATTCACCCCTCCACTTT CASSALGGFNNSPLHF
TRBD2 TRBJ2-5 TRBV12-3/TRBV12-4 few TGTGCCAGCAGTTTAGCGGGAGGGTCCCAAGAGACCCAGTACTTC CASSLAGGSQETQYF
TRBD2 TRBJ2-5 TRBV20-1 . TGCAGTGCTGCCGGGGGGGGCGGGAGGATAGAGACCCTGTACTTC CSAAGGGGRIETLYF
. TRBJ2-3 TRBV20-1 . TGCAGTGCTAGAGAGGCTAGGGGTCGCACAGATACGCAGTATTTT CSAREARGRTDTQYF
. TRBJ1-5 TRBV3-1 . TGTGCCAGCAGCCAAGACGGGCCACGCGGCAATCAGCCCCAGCATTTT CASSQDGPRGNQPQHF
. TRBJ2-3 TRBV12-3/TRBV12-4 . TGTGCCAGCAGTTCACAGACAGGGAGGAGGCACAGATACGCGTATTTT CASSSQTGRRHRYAYF
TRBD1 TRBJ2-2 TRBV28 . TGTGCCAGCCAGGGACAGGGTGATTTCACCGGGGAGCTGTTTTTT CASQGQGDFTGELFF
TRBD2 TRBJ2-3 TRBV11-2 few TGTGCCAGCAGCTTGGTTAGCGGGGCGCACAGATACGCGTATTTT CASSLVSGAHRYAYF
. TRBJ2-3 TRBV7-2 few TGTGCCAGCAGCTCCGCCCAGGGGACGGGTACGCAGTATTTT CASSSAQGTGTQYF